The 16 T cell receptor beta chains given below trace back to one sample, sequenced in a study of CD8 T cells in ankylosing spondylitis. One entry per CDR3 protein, called by TCRdb with MiXCR from the 5' RACE reads. The sample holds some 250,000 distinct CDR3 sequences, about 10% seen once. The sample was blood, either unsorted or a sorted T cell fraction (not recorded which). Receptor source: a male donor with ankylosing spondylitis or in good health (not recorded which).

This clonotype was counted at least ten times. V usage is TRBV5-5 and J usage is TRBJ2-7; D gene unclear. This CDR3 has 13 residues. Trimming removed 4 bases at V and 7 bases at J, with 15 bases between. Germline assignment: CDR1 SGHKS and CDR2 YYEKEE (reference sequence). The CDR3 DNA reads TGTGCCAGCAGCGGCGGAGCCCTTTGGGAGCAGTACTTC. Amino acids: CASSGGALWEQYF.

The V and J genes are TRBV20-1 and TRBJ2-3; 8 bases agree with TRBD2. The CDR3 sequence is 15 residues long. Germline CDR1 and CDR2: DFQATT and SNEGSKA (reference sequence). The trim removed 0 bases at V and 3 bases at J, leaving 5 bases unmatched. The CDR3 is CSAREGSGGTDTQYF. The CDR3 DNA reads TGCAGTGCTAGAGAGGGGAGCGGGGGAACAGATACGCAGTATTTT.

This clonotype has at least ten counts. The CDR3 bases are TGTGCCAGCAGTGATCCGACGGGCACAGATACGCAGTATTTT. It encodes CASSDPTGTDTQYF. This chain joins TRBV25-1 and TRBJ2-3; no reliable D call. The germline gives CDR1 MGHDK, CDR2 SYGVNS. This CDR3 contains 14 residues. Trimming took 3 bases from V and 1 from J, leaving 8 bases between them.

This clonotype was detected many times. The chain employs TRBV7-2 and TRBJ2-7; D is unclear. Germline V gives CDR1 SGHTA, CDR2 FQGNSA. CDR3 length: 13 amino acids. V was clipped by 2 bases and J by 4 bases, with 9 bases between them. The CDR3, as DNA: TGTGCCAGCAGCTTAAATGGTGCGTACGAGCAGTACTTC. This gives the protein CASSLNGAYEQYF.

This clonotype was detected many times. This chain links TRBV9 with TRBJ1-1; D call uncertain. The CDR3 extends over 14 amino acids. The V end was cut by 4 bases, the J end by 8 bases, with 18 bases between. CDR1 is SGDLS, CDR2 YYNGEE, per germline. The CDR3, as DNA: TGTGCCAGCAGCCCCTCGAGTTACACTGTGGAAGCTTTCTTT. Its protein is CASSPSSYTVEAFF.

In this sample, this clonotype turned up many times. The chain couples TRBV10-3 to TRBJ2-3, with 11 bases lining up with TRBD2. The CDR3 has 16 amino acids. Germline V lookup: CDR1 ENHRY, CDR2 SYGVKD. V lost 1 base, J lost 1 base, and 1 base stayed unmatched. The CDR3 nucleotides are TGTGCCATCAGTGAGTTGACTAGCGGGGGCACAGATACGCAGTATTTT. This gives the protein CAISELTSGGTDTQYF.

This clonotype was seen repeatedly, ten times or more. The rearrangement joins TRBV28 to TRBJ2-4; 8 bases agree with TRBD1. There are 17 residues in the CDR3. Per the germline V gene, CDR1 is MDHEN and CDR2 is SYDVKM. Trimming took 3 bases from V and 2 from J; bases not matched to a gene: 9. Here the CDR3 DNA reads TGTGCCAGCAGTTTCACAGTGGGGACAGGCCCCAAAAACATTCAGTACTTC. Amino acids: CASSFTVGTGPKNIQYF.

This clonotype was picked up many times. The rearrangement joins TRBV10-3 to TRBJ2-7, with D perhaps TRBD1 (8 bases). The length of the CDR3 is 22 residues. The germline V and J ends were trimmed by 0 bases and 4 bases, with 34 bases remaining between them. CDR1 is ENHRY, CDR2 SYGVKD, per germline. The CDR3 sequence is CAISESRRDRNGTGTNPYEQYF. The CDR3 region has the DNA TGTGCCATCAGTGAGTCTCGTCGGGACAGGAATGGGACCGGGACTAATCCATACGAGCAGTACTTC.

The chain is built from TRBV12-3 or TRBV12-4 and TRBJ2-7, with TRBD1 matching over 9 bases. V was pared by 2 bases and J by 5 bases, with 7 bases of the junction left unmatched. The CDR3 length is 15 residues. The CDR3 sequence: CASSLSRGQGDEQYF. CDR3 DNA: TGTGCCAGCAGTTTAAGTAGGGGACAGGGTGACGAGCAGTACTTC.

This clonotype came up a few times. This chain links TRBV4-1 with TRBJ2-7; possibly TRBD1 for D (6 bases). This CDR3 region has 15 residues. The germline V and J ends were trimmed by 2 bases and 2 bases, with 13 bases remaining between them. Germline V gene sequence: CDR1 MGHRA, CDR2 YSYEKL. This CDR3 is CASSQSYRDTYEQYF. The CDR3 DNA reads as TGCGCCAGCAGCCAAAGTTACAGGGATACCTACGAGCAGTACTTC.

This clonotype was detected ten times or more. The chain links TRBV6-1 to TRBJ2-2; TRBD1 is a possible D gene (5 bases). This CDR3 has 15 residues. V dropped 8 bases and J dropped 1 base, with 14 bases sitting between them. CDR1 is MNHNS, CDR2 SASEGT, per germline. The CDR3 spells CASLFSRGNTGELFF. DNA of the CDR3: TGTGCCAGCCTATTTAGTAGGGGGAACACCGGGGAGCTGTTTTTT.

This clonotype was seen more than once but under ten times. V is TRBV20-1 and J is TRBJ1-2; TRBD1 might be the D (5 bases). Trimming shortened V by 0 bases and J by 2 bases, and 19 bases separated the two germline ends. In germline, CDR1 is DFQATT, CDR2 SNEGSKA (reference sequence). The CDR3 extends over 17 amino acids. The CDR3 DNA is TGCAGTGCTAGAGATTTCTCCGGCGGGGCCCCAAACTATGGCTACACCTTC. This gives the protein CSARDFSGGAPNYGYTF.

At least ten counts were recorded for this clonotype. J is TRBJ2-3 and V is TRBV6-1; possibly TRBD1 for D (5 bases). The CDR3 covers 14 residues. With 6 bases removed from V and 7 bases from J, the gap between germline ends came to 17 bases. The V gene's germline CDR1 is MNHNS and CDR2 SASEGT. The CDR3 sequence: CASSQGPLIHTQYF. The CDR3 coding sequence is TGTGCCAGCAGCCAGGGCCCCCTGATACATACGCAGTATTTT.

This clonotype was seen repeatedly, ten times or more. The chain employs TRBV12-3 or TRBV12-4 and TRBJ1-3, with D hard to call. V gave up 6 bases and J gave up 5 bases, with 20 bases separating them. The CDR3 is made up of 16 amino acids. This CDR3 is CASRRLRLIDRNTIYF. CDR3 DNA: TGTGCCAGCAGAAGACTTAGACTGATTGACAGAAACACCATATATTTT.

This chain links TRBV12-3 or TRBV12-4 with TRBJ2-2, with D tentatively TRBD1 (6 bases). Trimming took off 7 bases at V and 6 bases at J, with 21 bases between the two ends. The CDR3 is made up of 16 amino acids. The CDR3 loop is CASNPLQGSSAGELFF. In nucleotides, the CDR3 is TGTGCCAGCAATCCACTACAGGGTAGCTCCGCCGGGGAGCTGTTTTTT.

This clonotype occurred a few times. This chain links TRBV7-2 with TRBJ2-3; the D is unclear. V dropped 4 bases and J dropped 11 bases, with 13 bases sitting between them. Germline V CDR1 and CDR2: SGHTA, FQGNSA. This CDR3 contains 12 residues. CDR3 in DNA: TGTGCCAGCAGCTACCTCGCGGACCTGCAGTATTTT. This translates into CASSYLADLQYF.